The clone carrying this T cell receptor beta chain was counted between two and nine times. The data stem from a study of T cells in Graves' hyperthyroidism and ophthalmopathy. RNA transcripts were the template for amplifying TCR beta CDR3 regions. First-round RT-PCR with HTBI primers amplified the TCR CDR3 region. In TCRdb, the multiplex PCR reads were re-called with MiXCR into one record per CDR3 protein. This table holds hundreds of thousands of distinct CDR3 sequences, around 22% found once. The V gene's germline CDR1 is SQVTM and CDR2 ANQGSEA. The CDR3 length is 13 residues. Sample: blood. The chain recombines TRBV29-1 with TRBJ2-1; 9 bases agree with TRBD2. This TCR was recovered from a man aged 25 to 40 with Graves' ophthalmopathy. DNA for the CDR3: TGCAGTATGACTAGCGGTGGATCCGCGGAGCAGTTCTTC. This codes for CSMTSGGSAEQFF.